The sequence of this T cell receptor beta chain was determined in a study of blood T cell repertoires in COVID-19. In the study overall: Italy, Spain and the United States were the sources of the convalescent and acute COVID-19 samples. T cells, B-cell-depleted T cells, or PBMCs provided the cDNA or gDNA that served as material.

From germline, CDR1 is ENHRY and CDR2 SYGVKD. CDR3 size: 19 residues. Trimming pared 0 bases from V and 6 bases from J, leaving 27 bases between. In the original processing: Nucleated cell counts were estimated from reference gene primer amplification. Here immunoSEQ multiplex PCR was the method, and the copy in TCRdb shows in-frame clones only, minus some. The V and J calls and clone size are taken from that table; D and trimming were inferred from the DNA. The top ten clones hold under 3% of a sample with roughly 250,000 clones, around 81% of them seen once. The sequencing sample was made of peripheral blood. This sequence joins TRBV10-3 and TRBJ2-7; tentative D call: TRBD2 (6 bases). The sequence came from a woman aged 55-70 years with active or convalescent COVID-19. DNA for the CDR3: TGTGCCATCAGTGAGTCAAGTCGGGGTATTGGGGGACTCGGTGCCGAGCAGTACTTC. Protein: CAISESSRGIGGLGAEQYF.